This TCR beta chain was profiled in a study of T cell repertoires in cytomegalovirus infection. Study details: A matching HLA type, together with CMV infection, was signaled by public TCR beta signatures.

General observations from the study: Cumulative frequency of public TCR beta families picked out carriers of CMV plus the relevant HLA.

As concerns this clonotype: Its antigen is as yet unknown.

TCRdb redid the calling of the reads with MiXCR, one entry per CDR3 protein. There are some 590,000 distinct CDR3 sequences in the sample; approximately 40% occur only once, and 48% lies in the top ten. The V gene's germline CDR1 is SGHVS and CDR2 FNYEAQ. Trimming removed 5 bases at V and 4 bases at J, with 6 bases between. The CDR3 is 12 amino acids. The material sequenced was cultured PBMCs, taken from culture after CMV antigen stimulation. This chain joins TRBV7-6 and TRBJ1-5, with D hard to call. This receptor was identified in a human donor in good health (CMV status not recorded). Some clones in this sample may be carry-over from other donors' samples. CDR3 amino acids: CASSGTNQPQHF. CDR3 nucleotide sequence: TGTGCCAGCAGCGGTACGAATCAGCCCCAGCATTTT. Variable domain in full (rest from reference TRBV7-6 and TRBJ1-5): GAGVSQSPRYKVTKRGQDVALRCDPISGHVSLYWYRQALGQGPEFLTYFNYEAQQDKSGLPNDRFSAERPEGSISTLTIQRTEQRDSAMYRCASSGTNQPQHFGDGTRLSIL.